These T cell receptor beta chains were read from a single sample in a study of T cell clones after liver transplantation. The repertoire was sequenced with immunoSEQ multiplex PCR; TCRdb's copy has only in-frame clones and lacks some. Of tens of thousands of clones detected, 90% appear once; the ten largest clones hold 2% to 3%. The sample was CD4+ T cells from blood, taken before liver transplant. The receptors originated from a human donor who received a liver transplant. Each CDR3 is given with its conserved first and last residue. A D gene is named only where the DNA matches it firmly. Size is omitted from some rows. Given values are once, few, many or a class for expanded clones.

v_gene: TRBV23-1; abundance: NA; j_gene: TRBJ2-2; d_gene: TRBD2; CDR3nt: TGCGCCAGCAGTCCCCGAGCTACCGGGACTAGCGGGTTTGACGGGGAGCTGTTTTTT; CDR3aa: CASSPRATGTSGFDGELFF
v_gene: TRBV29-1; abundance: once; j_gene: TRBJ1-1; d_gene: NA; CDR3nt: TGCAGCGTTGAAGGGGGAGGGTTTAACACTGAAGCTTTCTTT; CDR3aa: CSVEGGGFNTEAFF
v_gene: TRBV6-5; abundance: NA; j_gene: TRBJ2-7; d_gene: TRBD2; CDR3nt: TGTGCCAAAAGTGCCGCTCGGGAGGGCCCGAGCGAGCAGTACTTC; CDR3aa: CAKSAAREGPSEQYF
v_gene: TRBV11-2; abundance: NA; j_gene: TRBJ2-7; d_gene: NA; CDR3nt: TGTGCCAGCAGCTTAGGTTGGGGCTCCTACGAGCAGTACTTC; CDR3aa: CASSLGWGSYEQYF
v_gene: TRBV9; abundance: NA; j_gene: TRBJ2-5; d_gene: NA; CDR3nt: TGTGCCAGCAGCCTATACAGGGTGGCGAGTAAAGAGACCCAGTACTTC; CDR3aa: CASSLYRVASKETQYF
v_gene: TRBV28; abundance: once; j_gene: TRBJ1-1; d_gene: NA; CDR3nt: TGTGCCACCCACCGGGGCATGAACACTGAAGCTTTCTTT; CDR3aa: CATHRGMNTEAFF
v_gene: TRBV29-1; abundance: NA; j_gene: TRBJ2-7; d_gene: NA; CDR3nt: TGCAGCGTTGAAGATCGGGGCAGGGCCTCCTCCTACGAGCAGTACTTC; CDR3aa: CSVEDRGRASSYEQYF
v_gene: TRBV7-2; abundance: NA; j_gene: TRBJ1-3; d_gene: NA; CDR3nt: TGTGCCAGCAGCTTAACCAGGGCCTCTGGAAACACCATATATTTT; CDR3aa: CASSLTRASGNTIYF
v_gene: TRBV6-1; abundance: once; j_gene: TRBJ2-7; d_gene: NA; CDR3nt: TGTGCCAGCAGTGAAGCGCTGAAGGGGATCCGTTACGAGCAGTACTTC; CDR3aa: CASSEALKGIRYEQYF
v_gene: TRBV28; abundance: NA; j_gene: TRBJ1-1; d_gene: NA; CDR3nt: TGTGCCAGCAGTTTAGGGGGGGCGGGAACTGAAGCTTTCTTT; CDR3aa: CASSLGGAGTEAFF
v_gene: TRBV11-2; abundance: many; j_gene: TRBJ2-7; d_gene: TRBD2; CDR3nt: TGTGCCAGCAGCTTGGGGACTAAGGCCTACGAGCAGTACTTC; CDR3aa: CASSLGTKAYEQYF
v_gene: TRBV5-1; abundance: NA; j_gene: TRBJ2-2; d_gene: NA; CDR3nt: TGCGCCAGCAGCCGACCACAGGGAACCGGGGAGCTGTTTTTT; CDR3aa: CASSRPQGTGELFF
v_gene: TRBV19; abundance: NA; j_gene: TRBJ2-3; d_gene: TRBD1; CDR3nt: TGTGCCAGTAGTGGGCGACAGGGGAGGGATACGCAGTATTTT; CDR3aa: CASSGRQGRDTQYF
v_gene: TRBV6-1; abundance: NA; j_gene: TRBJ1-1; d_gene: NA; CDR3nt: TGTGCCAGCACCCGACAGCAGAACACTGAAGCTTTCTTT; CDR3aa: CASTRQQNTEAFF
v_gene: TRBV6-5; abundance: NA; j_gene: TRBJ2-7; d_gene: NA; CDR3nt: TGTGCCAGCAGTTACTCGAGAGTCAGAACCTACGAGCAGTACTTC; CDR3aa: CASSYSRVRTYEQYF
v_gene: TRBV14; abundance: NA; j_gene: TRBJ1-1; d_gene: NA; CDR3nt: TGTGCCAGCAGCCAGGGAAGGTACACTGAAGCTTTCTTT; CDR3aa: CASSQGRYTEAFF
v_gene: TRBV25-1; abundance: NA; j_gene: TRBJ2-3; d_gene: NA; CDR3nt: TGTGCCAGCAGTGAGGGACTGACAGATACGCAGTATTTT; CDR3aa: CASSEGLTDTQYF
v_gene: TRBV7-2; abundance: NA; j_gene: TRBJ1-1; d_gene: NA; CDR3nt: TGTGCCAGCAGCTCATCGGGACTTATGAACACTGAAGCTTTCTTT; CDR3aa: CASSSSGLMNTEAFF
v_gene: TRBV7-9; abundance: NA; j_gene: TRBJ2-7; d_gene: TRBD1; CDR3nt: TGTGCCAGCAGCCAATTGGGACAGGGGGCGGACGAGCAGTACTTC; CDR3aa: CASSQLGQGADEQYF
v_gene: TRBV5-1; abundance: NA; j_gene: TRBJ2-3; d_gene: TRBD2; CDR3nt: TGCGCCAGCAGCCCACTAGCGGTTCCAGATACGCAGTATTTT; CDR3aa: CASSPLAVPDTQYF
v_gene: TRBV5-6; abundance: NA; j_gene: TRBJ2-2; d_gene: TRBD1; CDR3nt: TGTGCCAGCAGCCGGACAGGGGGCGGCACCGGGGAGCTGTTTTTT; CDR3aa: CASSRTGGGTGELFF
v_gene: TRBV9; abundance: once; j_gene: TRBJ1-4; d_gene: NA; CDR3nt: TGTGCCAGCAGCGTAGATATGTCAGCAACTAATGAAAAACTGTTTTTT; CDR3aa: CASSVDMSATNEKLFF
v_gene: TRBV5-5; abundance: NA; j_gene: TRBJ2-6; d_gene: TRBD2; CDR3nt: TGTGCCAGCAGCTTCATTCTCGGGACTAGCGCCTACTCTGGGGCCAACGTCCTGACTTTC; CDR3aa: CASSFILGTSAYSGANVLTF
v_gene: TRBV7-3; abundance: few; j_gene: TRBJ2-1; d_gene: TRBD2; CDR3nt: TGTGCCAGCAGCCCTGCGGGAGCCGGGAATGAGCAGTTCTTC; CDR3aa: CASSPAGAGNEQFF
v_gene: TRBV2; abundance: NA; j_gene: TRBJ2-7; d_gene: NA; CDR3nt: TGTGCCAGCAGTGAAGCGCCCGCCGGGACCCTTTTAAACGAGCAGTACTTC; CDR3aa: CASSEAPAGTLLNEQYF
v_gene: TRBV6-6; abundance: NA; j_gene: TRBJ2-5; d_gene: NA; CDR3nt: TGTGCCAGCACATCGGGGCGCAGGGGAGAGACCCAGTACTTC; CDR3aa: CASTSGRRGETQYF
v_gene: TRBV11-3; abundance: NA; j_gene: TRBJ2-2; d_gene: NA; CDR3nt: TGTGCCAGCAGCCGAGGGCAGGTTAACACCGGGGAGCTGTTTTTT; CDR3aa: CASSRGQVNTGELFF
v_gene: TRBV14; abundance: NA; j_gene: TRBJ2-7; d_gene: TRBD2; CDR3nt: TGTGCCAGCAGCCAAGCGCCTAGCGGGAGGAAGTACGAGCAGTACTTC; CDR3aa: CASSQAPSGRKYEQYF
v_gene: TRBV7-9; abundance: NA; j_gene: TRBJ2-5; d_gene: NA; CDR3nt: TGTGCCAGCAGCTTAGAATTAGCGGCACAAGAGACCCAGTACTTC; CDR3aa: CASSLELAAQETQYF
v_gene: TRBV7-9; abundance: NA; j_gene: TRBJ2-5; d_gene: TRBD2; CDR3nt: TGTGCCAGCAGCTTCGGCGGGAGGGCCCAAGAGACCCAGTACTTC; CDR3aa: CASSFGGRAQETQYF
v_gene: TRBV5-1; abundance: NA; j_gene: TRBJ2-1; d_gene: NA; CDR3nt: TGCGCCAGCAGCTTGGGTGGCAGCCACTACAATGAGCAGTTCTTC; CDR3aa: CASSLGGSHYNEQFF
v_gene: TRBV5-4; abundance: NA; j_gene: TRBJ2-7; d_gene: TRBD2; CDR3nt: TGTGCCAGCAGCTCGGGGACTAGCCCCCTCTACGAGCAGTACTTC; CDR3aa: CASSSGTSPLYEQYF
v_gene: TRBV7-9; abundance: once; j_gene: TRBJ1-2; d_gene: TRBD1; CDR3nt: TGTGCCAGCAGCTTAGGGACAGGGGCCGAAGGCTACACCTTC; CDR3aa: CASSLGTGAEGYTF
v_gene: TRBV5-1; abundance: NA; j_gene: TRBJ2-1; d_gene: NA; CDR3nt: TGCGCCAGCAGCTTGGAACGGGCTGAGCAGTTCTTC; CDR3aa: CASSLERAEQFF
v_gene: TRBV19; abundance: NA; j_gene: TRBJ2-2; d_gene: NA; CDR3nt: TGTGCCAGTAAGCCCACGGGACAATCGAACACCGGGGAGCTGTTTTTT; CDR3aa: CASKPTGQSNTGELFF
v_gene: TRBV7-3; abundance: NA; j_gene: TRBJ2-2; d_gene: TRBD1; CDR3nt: TGTGCCAGCAGACCGACAGGGAGTACCGGGGAGCTGTTTTTT; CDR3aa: CASRPTGSTGELFF
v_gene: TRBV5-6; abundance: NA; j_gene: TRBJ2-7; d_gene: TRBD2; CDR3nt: TGTGCCAGCAGCCTAAGGACTAGCGGGAGGTCATCCTACGAGCAGTACTTC; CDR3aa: CASSLRTSGRSSYEQYF
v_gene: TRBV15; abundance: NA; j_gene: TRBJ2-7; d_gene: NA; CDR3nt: TGTGCCACCAGCACTAATCCGTCCTACGAGCAGTACTTC; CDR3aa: CATSTNPSYEQYF
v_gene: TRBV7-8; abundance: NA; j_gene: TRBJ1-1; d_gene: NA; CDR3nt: TGTGCCAGCAGCTTCCTGGACCCCCCCGGGACTGAAGCTTTCTTT; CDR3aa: CASSFLDPPGTEAFF
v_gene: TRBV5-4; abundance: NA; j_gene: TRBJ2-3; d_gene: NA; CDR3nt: TGTGCCAGCAGCTTGGAGCTTCCGCGGGACACAGATACGCAGTATTTT; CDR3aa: CASSLELPRDTDTQYF
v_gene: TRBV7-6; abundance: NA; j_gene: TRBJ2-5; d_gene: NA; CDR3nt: TGTGCCAGCAGCTTAGCTTTGGGGGACAAGGGGACCCAGTACTTC; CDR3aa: CASSLALGDKGTQYF
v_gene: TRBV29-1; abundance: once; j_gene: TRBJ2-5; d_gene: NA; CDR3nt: TGCAGCGCTCTACTAGTTGGAGAGACCCAGTACTTC; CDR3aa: CSALLVGETQYF
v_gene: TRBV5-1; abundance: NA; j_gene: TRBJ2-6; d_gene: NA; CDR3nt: TGCGCCAGCAGCTGGGACGGGGGACCCATAAACTCTGGGGCCAACGTCCTGACTTTC; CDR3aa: CASSWDGGPINSGANVLTF
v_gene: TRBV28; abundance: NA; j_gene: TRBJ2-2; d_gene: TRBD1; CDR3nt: TGTGCCAGCAGTTTATCTGGGACAGGGACTCGCACCGGGGAGCTGTTTTTT; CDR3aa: CASSLSGTGTRTGELFF
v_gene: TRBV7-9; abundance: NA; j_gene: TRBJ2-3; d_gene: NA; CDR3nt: TGTGCCAGCAGCTTTGGGGATCAGCGGGGCACAGATACGCAGTATTTT; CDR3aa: CASSFGDQRGTDTQYF
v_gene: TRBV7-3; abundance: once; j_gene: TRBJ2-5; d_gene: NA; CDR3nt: TGTGCCAGCAGCTTAAGGATGGGAGAGACCCAGTACTTC; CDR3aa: CASSLRMGETQYF
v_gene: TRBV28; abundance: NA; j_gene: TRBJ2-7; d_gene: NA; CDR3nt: TGTGCCAGCAGTTCCCCCCTCGCCACCTCCTACGAGCAGTACTTC; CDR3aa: CASSSPLATSYEQYF
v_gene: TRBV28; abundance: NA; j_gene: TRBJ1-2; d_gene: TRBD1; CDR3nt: TGTGCCAGCAGGGCGACAGGGCGAAACTATGGCTACACCTTC; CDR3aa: CASRATGRNYGYTF